The 18 T cell receptor beta chains below come from one sample, sequenced in a study of cytomegalovirus exposure and HLA in healthy donors. It was with 60 Vbeta and 13 Jbeta primers that the PCR ran. Produced via immunoSEQ multiplex PCR; TCRdb's table is partial and in-frame only. The table records about 140,000 clones, around 83% of them present only once. Sequenced: PBMCs. The receptor source for this set is a male donor in good health and CMV-seropositive.

The chain joins TRBV13 to TRBJ2-5; the D gene is possibly TRBD2 (5 bases). Near its end, the DNA agrees better with TRBJ2-7, so the J call may be wrong. Germline-derived CDR1 and CDR2 are PRHDT and FYEKMQ (reference sequence). The length of the CDR3 is 13 residues. The CDR3 here is CASRELGSYEQYF. In DNA form, the CDR3 reads TGTGCCAGCAGGGAACTAGGAAGCTACGAGCAGTACTTC.

The gene calls are TRBV7-6 and TRBJ2-2, with unresolved D. The CDR3 extends over 15 amino acids. CDR1 SGHVS and CDR2 FNYEAQ come from the germline V gene. Trimming removed 4 bases at V and 1 base at J, with 10 bases between. Written as DNA, the CDR3 is TGTGCCAGCAGCTCCGCACGACAGAACACCGGGGAGCTGTTTTTT. Protein product: CASSSARQNTGELFF.

This clone came up once. The chain employs TRBV6-5 and TRBJ1-1, with D possibly being TRBD1 (5 bases). CDR3 length: 13 amino acids. Trimming took 2 bases from V and 4 from J, leaving 8 bases between them. Germline CDR1 is MNHEY and CDR2 is SVGAGI. The CDR3 nucleotides are TGTGCCAGCAGTTACGGTGGGGCCACTGAAGCTTTCTTT. This gives the protein CASSYGGATEAFF.

The V gene is TRBV25-1, the J gene TRBJ2-2; D is ambiguous. The CDR3 sequence is 14 residues long. Trimming took off 6 bases at V and 0 bases at J, with 8 bases between the two ends. Germline V gene lookup returns CDR1 MGHDK and CDR2 SYGVNS. Here the CDR3 reads CASSPNSNTGELFF. The CDR3 DNA sequence: TGTGCCAGCAGCCCAAACTCGAACACCGGGGAGCTGTTTTTT.

V gene TRBV7-3 combines with J gene TRBJ1-1; D may be TRBD1 (5 bases). V was pared by 5 bases and J by 1 base, with 14 bases between. The CDR3 covers 15 residues. The V gene's germline CDR1 is SGHTA and CDR2 FQGTGA. The DNA for the CDR3 is TGTGCCAGCAGCCCAAGGGGCGATAAGAACACTGAAGCTTTCTTT. Its protein is CASSPRGDKNTEAFF.

The table lists this clone with a few counts. The chain recombines TRBV10-2 with TRBJ2-5; D unclear. The J call may be incorrect, as the DNA end agrees better with TRBJ2-7. The CDR3 extends over 11 amino acids. Germline-derived CDR1 and CDR2 are WSHSY and SAAADI. The CDR3: CASSASYEQYF. In DNA form, the CDR3 reads TGCGCCAGCAGTGCCTCCTACGAGCAGTACTTC.

This clone was observed once. This chain uses TRBV5-6 with TRBJ2-5, with D perhaps TRBD2 (6 bases). The length of the CDR3 is 15 residues. Trimming left V 10 bases short and J 5 bases short, with 24 bases between. CDR1 and CDR2 from the germline V gene are SGHDT and YYEEEE. CDR3 nucleotide sequence: TGTGCCGCCTCTGGAGGGACCTCCGACTGGGAGACCCAGTACTTC. Amino acid sequence: CAASGGTSDWETQYF. The variable domain in full, completed from reference TRBV5-6 and TRBJ2-5, reads DAGVTQSPTHLIKTRGQQVTLRCSPKSGHDTVSWYQQALGQGPQFIFQYYEEEERQRGNFPDRFSGHQFPNYSSELNVNALLLGDSALYLCAASGGTSDWETQYFGPGTRLLVL.

V and J are TRBV13 and TRBJ2-7, with a possible D match to TRBD2 (6 bases). V dropped 4 bases and J dropped 3 bases, with 19 bases sitting between them. Germline V gene data show CDR1 as PRHDT and CDR2 as FYEKMQ (reference sequence). CDR3 length: 16 residues. The chain's CDR3 is CASSSPSSGLLYEQYF. For the CDR3, the DNA is TGTGCCAGCAGCTCACCGTCAAGCGGGCTGCTCTACGAGCAGTACTTC.

This clone came up once. The rearrangement joins TRBV19 to TRBJ2-5; D is perhaps TRBD2 (6 bases). Trimming took 6 bases from V and 1 from J, leaving 12 bases between them. The V gene's germline CDR1 is LNHDA and CDR2 SQIVND (reference sequence). CDR3 length: 14 residues. Here the CDR3 DNA reads TGTGCCAGTAGCCGATCTAGCGTCCAAGAGACCCAGTACTTC. It yields the protein CASSRSSVQETQYF.

The chain couples TRBV2 to TRBJ1-2; TRBD1 aligns across 9 bases. The germline CDR1 and CDR2 sequences are SNHLY and FYNNEI. With 7 bases clipped from V and 7 bases from J, the junction kept 10 bases outside the gene matches. The CDR3 length is 14 residues. The CDR3 coding sequence is TGTGCCAGCATTAGGGGGACAGGGTTGCGTGGCTACACCTTC. As protein: CASIRGTGLRGYTF.

The chain uses TRBV4-3 and TRBJ2-1, with D possibly TRBD2 on 6 matching bases. Germline assignment: CDR1 LGHNA and CDR2 YSLEER. Trimming took 2 bases from V and 0 from J, leaving 14 bases between them. The CDR3 spans 17 residues. CDR3 protein: CASSQRTGTASYNEQFF. DNA for the CDR3: TGCGCCAGCAGCCAACGTACCGGGACTGCCTCCTACAATGAGCAGTTCTTC.

J is TRBJ1-5 and V is TRBV27; 7 bases agree with TRBD1. Trimming removed 5 bases from V and 6 bases from J; junction bases left unmatched: 7. This CDR3 is built from 14 residues. Germline CDR1 MNHEY, CDR2 SMNVEV (reference sequence). The CDR3 is CASSPAGGGQPQHF. CDR3 coding DNA: TGTGCCAGCAGTCCTGCAGGGGGTGGTCAGCCCCAGCATTTT.

This clone was detected a few times. DNA for the CDR3: TGTGCCAGCAGCTTGGACAGGGTTTATGGCTACACCTTC. Protein product: CASSLDRVYGYTF. The chain carries TRBV5-8 and TRBJ1-2; tentatively, D is TRBD1 (6 bases). The CDR3 runs 13 residues. V gave up 0 bases and J gave up 5 bases, with 8 bases separating them. Germline lookup yields CDR1 SGHTS and CDR2 YDEGEE.

The table lists this clone with a few counts. The chain recombines TRBV2 with TRBJ2-5; 7 bases agree with TRBD1. V trimming: 7 bases; J trimming: 1 base; junction bases outside the gene matches: 3. The CDR3 consists of 13 residues. Germline-derived CDR1 and CDR2 are SNHLY and FYNNEI. The CDR3 coding sequence is TGTGCCAGCAAGGGACAGACCCAAGAGACCCAGTACTTC. This codes for CASKGQTQETQYF. The entire variable domain, with the rest obtained from reference TRBV2 and TRBJ2-5, is as follows: EPEVTQTPSHQVTQMGQEVILRCVPISNHLYFYWYRQILGQKVEFLVSFYNNEISEKSEIFDDQFSVERPDGSNFTLKIRSTKLEDSAMYFCASKGQTQETQYFGPGTRLLVL.

The chain links TRBV30 to TRBJ2-7; TRBD1 agrees at 7 bases. Germline CDR1 is GTSNPN and CDR2 is SVGIG (reference sequence). The CDR3 extends over 14 amino acids. Unmatched junction bases numbered 4, after V lost 0 bases and J lost 2 bases. Here the CDR3 reads CAWSVGTAAYEQYF. For the CDR3, the DNA is TGTGCCTGGAGTGTAGGGACAGCAGCCTACGAGCAGTACTTC.

This sequence joins TRBV29-1 and TRBJ1-1, with 7 bases lining up with TRBD1. The germline V gene encodes CDR1 SQVTM and CDR2 ANQGSEA. V was clipped by 3 bases and J by 3 bases; unmatched bases: 10. The CDR3 sequence is 15 residues long. CDR3: CSVEGTVGADTEAFF. The DNA of the CDR3 is TGCAGCGTTGAGGGGACAGTGGGGGCTGACACTGAAGCTTTCTTT.

The chain recombines TRBV28 with TRBJ1-2; unclear D gene. The CDR3 consists of 12 residues. V shed 5 bases and J shed 8 bases, with 12 bases lying between them. Per the germline V gene, CDR1 is MDHEN and CDR2 is SYDVKM. The CDR3 DNA follows: TGTGCCAGCAGTCGGACTCTATGGGGCTACACCTTC. Encoded protein: CASSRTLWGYTF.

V is TRBV19 and J is TRBJ2-1; 12 bases fit TRBD2. The germline CDR1 and CDR2 sequences are LNHDA and SQIVND (reference sequence). The CDR3 is 17 amino acids. The V gene end was trimmed by 3 bases and the J gene end by 3 bases; junction bases not matched to a gene: 6. For the CDR3, the DNA is TGTGCCAGTAGTATCACTAGCGGGGGGCTCGTCTACAATGAGCAGTTCTTC. Translating it yields CASSITSGGLVYNEQFF.